A selection of T cell receptor beta chains follows, all from one sample in a study of somatic mutations in cytotoxic T cells in rheumatoid arthritis. Using immunoSEQ multiplex PCR, the repertoire was profiled, and TCRdb retains in-frame clones only, with some absent. The repertoire holds over 15,000 clones, with roughly two thirds as singletons. Material for sequencing was CD8+ T cells sorted from blood. The receptors originated from an adult with rheumatoid arthritis. Both conserved end residues are part of each CDR3. D genes are given only for firm matches. Only some rows state a clone size, as once, few, many or a class for expanded clones.

j_gene: TRBJ2-7
v_gene: TRBV29-1
d_gene: NA
abundance: NA
CDR3aa: CSVLRGYEQYF
CDR3nt: TGCAGCGTTCTGCGGGGTTACGAGCAGTACTTC

j_gene: TRBJ1-3
v_gene: TRBV2
d_gene: NA
abundance: NA
CDR3aa: CASSPSRVPSGNTIYF
CDR3nt: TGTGCCAGCAGTCCCTCACGAGTCCCATCTGGAAACACCATATATTTT

j_gene: TRBJ1-6
v_gene: TRBV2
d_gene: NA
abundance: NA
CDR3aa: CASSLRTVDSPLHF
CDR3nt: TGTGCCAGCAGTTTGCGGACAGTAGACTCACCCCTCCACTTT

j_gene: TRBJ2-7
v_gene: TRBV21-1
d_gene: NA
abundance: few
CDR3aa: CASSLEGGPRDEQYF
CDR3nt: TGTGCCAGCAGCCTAGAGGGGGGGCCCCGGGACGAGCAGTACTTC

j_gene: TRBJ2-7
v_gene: TRBV14
d_gene: NA
abundance: NA
CDR3aa: CASSQVQGAFDEQYF
CDR3nt: TGTGCCAGCAGCCAAGTACAGGGTGCTTTTGACGAGCAGTACTTC

j_gene: TRBJ1-1
v_gene: TRBV7-9
d_gene: NA
abundance: NA
CDR3aa: CASSYGQNTEAFF
CDR3nt: TGTGCCAGCAGTTACGGACAGAACACTGAAGCTTTCTTT

j_gene: TRBJ1-2
v_gene: TRBV30
d_gene: TRBD1
abundance: NA
CDR3aa: CAWSGTGEEFDYGYTF
CDR3nt: TGTGCCTGGAGTGGGACAGGAGAGGAGTTTGACTATGGCTACACCTTC

j_gene: TRBJ1-5
v_gene: TRBV7-9
d_gene: TRBD1
abundance: few
CDR3aa: CASSLVGQNQPQHF
CDR3nt: TGTGCCAGCAGCTTAGTGGGACAGAATCAGCCCCAGCATTTT

j_gene: TRBJ1-5
v_gene: TRBV6-4
d_gene: NA
abundance: NA
CDR3aa: CASSDSSNQPQHF
CDR3nt: TGTGCCAGCAGTGACTCGAGCAATCAGCCCCAGCATTTT

j_gene: TRBJ2-1
v_gene: TRBV5-6
d_gene: TRBD1
abundance: NA
CDR3aa: CASGPGTVYNEQFF
CDR3nt: TGTGCCAGCGGGCCGGGGACAGTGTACAATGAGCAGTTCTTC

j_gene: TRBJ2-5
v_gene: TRBV7-9
d_gene: TRBD1
abundance: NA
CDR3aa: CASSFGTGGQETQYF
CDR3nt: TGTGCCAGCAGCTTCGGGACAGGGGGCCAAGAGACCCAGTACTTC

j_gene: TRBJ1-1
v_gene: TRBV6-5
d_gene: NA
abundance: few
CDR3aa: CASSEARNTEAFF
CDR3nt: TGTGCCAGCAGCGAAGCCAGGAACACTGAAGCTTTCTTT

j_gene: TRBJ2-3
v_gene: TRBV28
d_gene: NA
abundance: NA
CDR3aa: CATNPLGVGDTDTQYF
CDR3nt: TGTGCCACCAATCCCTTAGGGGTAGGGGACACAGATACGCAGTATTTT